This is a list of T cell receptor beta chains from one sample in a study of CD8 T cells in Susac syndrome. One entry per CDR3 protein results from TCRdb running MiXCR on the immunoSEQ multiplex PCR reads. The sample consists of about 440,000 distinct CDR3 sequences, approximately 85% of them appearing once. Specimen: CD8+ T cells from PBMCs. All receptors derive from a human donor with multiple sclerosis. Both conserved end residues are part of each CDR3. The D gene is left open where the match is weak. Clone size is shown for a subset of rows, as once, few, many or a class of expanded clone.

clone size	V gene	J gene	D gene	CDR3 length	CDR3 protein	CDR3 DNA
.	TRBV4-1	TRBJ1-1	.	14	CASSQGPGPTEAFF	TGCGCCAGCAGCCAAGGGCCGGGACCCACTGAAGCTTTCTTT
.	TRBV29-1	TRBJ2-2	TRBD1	13	CSVTGVYAGELFF	TGCAGCGTGACAGGGGTCTACGCCGGGGAGCTGTTTTTT
.	TRBV19	TRBJ2-1	.	15	CASSISQEGSNEQFF	TGTGCCAGTAGTATATCCCAGGAAGGGTCCAATGAGCAGTTCTTC
.	TRBV4-1	TRBJ2-7	TRBD1	15	CASSPEWAGGYEQYF	TGCGCCAGCAGCCCAGAGTGGGCAGGGGGCTACGAGCAGTACTTC
.	TRBV6-7	TRBJ2-5	.	18	CASSYSVPTWTRQETQYF	TGTGCCAGCAGTTACTCTGTTCCCACCTGGACTCGACAAGAGACCCAGTACTTC
.	TRBV11-3	TRBJ2-7	.	13	CASSYTQGDEQYF	TGTGCCAGCAGCTACACGCAGGGAGACGAGCAGTACTTC
.	TRBV3-1	TRBJ2-5	.	14	CASQSQVHGETQYF	TGTGCCAGCCAATCACAGGTTCATGGGGAGACCCAGTACTTC
few	TRBV11-2	TRBJ2-3	.	15	CASTLAASSTDTQYF	TGTGCCAGCACCTTAGCGGCGTCTAGCACAGATACGCAGTATTTT
.	TRBV28	TRBJ2-1	.	12	CASSLITNEQFF	TGTGCCAGCAGTTTAATTACGAATGAGCAGTTCTTC
once	TRBV29-1	TRBJ1-1	TRBD1	13	CSVDLDRVTEAFF	TGCAGTGTTGATCTGGACAGGGTCACTGAAGCTTTCTTT